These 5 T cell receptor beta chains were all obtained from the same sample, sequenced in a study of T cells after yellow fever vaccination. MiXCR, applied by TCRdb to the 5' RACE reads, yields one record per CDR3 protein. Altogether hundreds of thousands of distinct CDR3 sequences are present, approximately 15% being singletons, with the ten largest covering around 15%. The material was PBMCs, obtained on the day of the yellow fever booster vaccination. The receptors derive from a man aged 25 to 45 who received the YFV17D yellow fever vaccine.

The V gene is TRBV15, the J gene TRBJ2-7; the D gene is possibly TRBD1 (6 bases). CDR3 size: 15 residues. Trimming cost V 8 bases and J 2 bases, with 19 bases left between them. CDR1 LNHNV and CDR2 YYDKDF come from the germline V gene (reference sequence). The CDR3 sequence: CATGVDPSGAYEQYF. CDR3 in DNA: TGTGCCACCGGGGTCGATCCATCAGGGGCCTACGAGCAGTACTTC.

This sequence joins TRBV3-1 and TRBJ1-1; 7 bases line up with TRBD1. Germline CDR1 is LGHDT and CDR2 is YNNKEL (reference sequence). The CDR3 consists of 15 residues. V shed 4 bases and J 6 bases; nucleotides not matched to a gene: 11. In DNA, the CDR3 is TGTGCCAGCAGCCTAGGAGGGGGCGCTTCATCTGAAGCTTTCTTT. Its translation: CASSLGGGASSEAFF.

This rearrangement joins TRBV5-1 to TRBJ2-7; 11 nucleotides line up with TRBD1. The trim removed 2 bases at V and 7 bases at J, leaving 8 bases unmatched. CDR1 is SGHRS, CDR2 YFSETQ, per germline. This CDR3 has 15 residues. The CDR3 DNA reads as TGCGCCAGCAGCTTATCCGGGACAGGGGGGGAAGAGCAGTACTTC. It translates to CASSLSGTGGEEQYF.

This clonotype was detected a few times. This chain's CDR3 is CASARGGTFDSPLHF. In nucleotides, the CDR3 is TGTGCTAGTGCCAGGGGGGGGACATTTGATTCACCCCTCCACTTT. The V call is TRBV12-5, the J call TRBJ1-6; 7 bases align to TRBD1. This CDR3 has 15 amino acids. CDR1 and CDR2 (germline): LGHNT, FRNRAP. Trimming removed 7 bases from V and 8 bases from J; junction bases left unmatched: 11. The full variable domain, with the rest looked up from reference TRBV12-5 and TRBJ1-6, is DARVTQTPRHKVTEMGQEVTMRCQPILGHNTVFWYRQTMMQGLELLAYFRNRAPLDDSGMPKDRFSAEMPDATLATLKIQPSEPRDSAVYFCASARGGTFDSPLHFGNGTRLTVT.

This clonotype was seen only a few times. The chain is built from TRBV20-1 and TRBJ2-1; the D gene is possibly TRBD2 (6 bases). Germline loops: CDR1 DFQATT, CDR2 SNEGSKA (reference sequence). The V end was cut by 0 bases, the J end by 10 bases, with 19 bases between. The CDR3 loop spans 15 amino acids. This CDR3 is CSARDQLRREREQFF. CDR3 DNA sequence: TGCAGTGCTAGAGATCAACTGCGACGGGAGCGCGAGCAGTTCTTC.